Below, one TCR beta chain is given with its context. This sample is part of a study of blood T cell repertoires in COVID-19. The overall study: Collection of acute and convalescent COVID-19 samples took place in the United States, Italy and Spain. PBMCs, B-cell-depleted T cells, or T cells were the source of the cDNA or gDNA that made up the material.

As processed by the authors: Amplification from reference gene primers served as the basis for estimated nucleated cell counts. The protocol was immunoSEQ multiplex PCR, while the TCRdb copy is restricted to in-frame clones and leaves out a portion. From that table come the V and J calls and clone size; the DNA was used to work out D and trimming. Of about 280,000 clones detected, approximately 86% appear once; the ten largest clones hold roughly 1.9%. V was cut by 2 bases and J by 3 bases, with 11 bases left in between. The germline V gene encodes CDR1 SGHVS and CDR2 FQNEAQ. The CDR3 length is 14 residues.

Sequences were obtained from peripheral blood. The chain combines TRBV7-8 with TRBJ2-7; D unclear. The source of this sequence is a woman younger than 45 who had recovered from COVID-19. The CDR3 DNA reads as TGTGCCAGCAGCTTAACCCGCCTAGGCTACGAGCAGTACTTC. Translating it yields CASSLTRLGYEQYF. The full variable domain, rest sourced from reference TRBV7-8 and TRBJ2-7, is GAGVSQSPRYKVAKRGQDVALRCDPISGHVSLFWYQQALGQGPEFLTYFQNEAQLDKSGLPSDRFFAERPEGSVSTLKIQRTQQEDSAVYLCASSLTRLGYEQYFGPGTRLTVT.